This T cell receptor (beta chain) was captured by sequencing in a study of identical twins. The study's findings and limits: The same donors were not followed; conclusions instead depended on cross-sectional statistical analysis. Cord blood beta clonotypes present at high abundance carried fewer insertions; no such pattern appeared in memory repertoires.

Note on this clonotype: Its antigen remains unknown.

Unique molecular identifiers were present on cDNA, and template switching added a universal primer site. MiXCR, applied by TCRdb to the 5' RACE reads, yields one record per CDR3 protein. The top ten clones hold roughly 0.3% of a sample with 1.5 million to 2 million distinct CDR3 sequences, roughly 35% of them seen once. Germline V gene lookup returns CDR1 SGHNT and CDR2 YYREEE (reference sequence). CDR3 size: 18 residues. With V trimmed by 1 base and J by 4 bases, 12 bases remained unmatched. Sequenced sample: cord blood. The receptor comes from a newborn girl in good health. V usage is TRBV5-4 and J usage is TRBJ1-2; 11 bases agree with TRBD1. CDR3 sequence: CASSLRGQGAPVGYGYTF. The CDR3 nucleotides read TGTGCCAGCAGCTTGAGAGGACAGGGGGCGCCGGTTGGCTATGGCTACACCTTC.